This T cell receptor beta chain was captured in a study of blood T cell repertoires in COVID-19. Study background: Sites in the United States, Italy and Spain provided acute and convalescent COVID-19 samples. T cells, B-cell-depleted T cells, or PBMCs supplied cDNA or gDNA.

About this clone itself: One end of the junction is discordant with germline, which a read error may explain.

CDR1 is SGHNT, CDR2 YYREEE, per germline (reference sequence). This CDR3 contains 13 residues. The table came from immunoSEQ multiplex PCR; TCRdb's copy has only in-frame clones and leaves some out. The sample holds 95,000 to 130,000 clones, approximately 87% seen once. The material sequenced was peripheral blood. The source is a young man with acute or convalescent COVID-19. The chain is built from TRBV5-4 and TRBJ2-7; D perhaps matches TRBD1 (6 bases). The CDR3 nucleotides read TGTGCCAGCAGCTTGGGACAGGAAGTTTCCACTCATTTC. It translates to CASSLGQEVSTHF.